The clone carrying this T cell receptor beta chain was seen only a few times. Its cognate antigen is unknown. TCRdb fed the RT-PCR reads into MiXCR, producing one record per CDR3 protein. The data show 500,000 to 550,000 distinct CDR3 sequences, more than 7% seen once. These data belong to a study of response to subunit inactivated influenza vaccine. Findings of the study overall: There was a suggestion from the authors that each seasonal influenza vaccination recruits few new T cells.

The material was PBMCs from blood, obtained about 23 months after vaccination. This TCR derives from a man between 50 and 69 years old who received an inactivated influenza vaccine.

In nucleotides, the CDR3 is TGTGCCAGCAGTTTATCACAGGGAACCAATCAGCCCCAGCATTTT. As protein: CASSLSQGTNQPQHF. The chain couples TRBV27 to TRBJ1-5, with D possibly matching TRBD1 (6 bases). Germline V gene lookup returns CDR1 MNHEY and CDR2 SMNVEV (reference sequence). This CDR3 region has 15 residues. V was trimmed by 0 bases and J by 3 bases, leaving 9 bases between them.